The 26 T cell receptor beta chains presented below share a single source sample, sequenced in a study of T and B cells in COVID-19 patients (dated by TCRdb to 2020 to 2022). TRB repertoires were amplified using about 220-500 ng of genomic DNA isolated from blood. Sequencing was performed on an Illumina MiSeq. Multiplex PCR with BIOMED2 TRB-A/B primer pools was used to amplify TRB rearrangements. Clones were called with MiXCR by TCRdb after fastp trimmed the public reads at Q25, and only in-frame beta chains were retained. Rows merge per CDR3 protein into single entries with the most common DNA and genes. This sample is represented by approximately 4,100 distinct CDR3 sequences; over 25% of them were singletons. The leading ten clones occupy around 43% of the sample. The sequencing input was blood. These receptors all come from a human donor with active COVID-19. The donor label of this sample is uncertain.

The chain couples TRBV5-6 to TRBJ2-7, with 11 nucleotides matching TRBD1. This CDR3 has 13 residues. Germline CDR1 and CDR2: SGHDT and YYEEEE. Trimming removed 3 bases from V and 5 bases from J; junction bases left unmatched: 1. This chain's CDR3 is CASSWDRGDEQYF. CDR3 in DNA: TGTGCCAGCAGCTGGGACAGGGGGGACGAGCAGTACTTC.

This clonotype is judged medium-sized. The genes are TRBV12-3 or TRBV12-4 and TRBJ2-7; 14 bases agree with TRBD2. The CDR3 has 14 residues. Losses at the gene ends were 3 bases for V and 6 bases for J; bases not matched to a gene: 1. This chain's CDR3 is CASSLGLAGVEQYF. CDR3 sequence (DNA): TGTGCCAGCAGTTTGGGACTAGCGGGGGTCGAGCAGTACTTC.

This clonotype ranks as medium-sized. The chain combines TRBV11-1 with TRBJ2-1; the D call may be TRBD1 or TRBD2 (6 bases each). V lost 2 bases, J lost 5 bases, and 13 bases lay in between. The CDR3 has 15 residues. Germline CDR1 and CDR2: SGHAT and FQDESV (reference sequence). The CDR3 loop is CASSLTGALHNEQFF. CDR3 coding DNA: TGTGCCAGCAGCTTAACGGGGGCCCTTCACAATGAGCAGTTCTTC.

By sample fraction, this clonotype is medium-sized. The J gene is TRBJ2-5, the V gene TRBV18, with D uncertain. V was pared by 6 bases and J by 10 bases, with 9 bases between. Germline CDR1 is KGHSH and CDR2 is LQKENI. The CDR3 extends over 10 amino acids. DNA for the CDR3: TGTGCCAGCTCCAACGGCCTCCAGTACTTC. Translated: CASSNGLQYF.

This clonotype is termed medium-sized. The chain joins TRBV6-1 to TRBJ2-5; tentatively, D is TRBD2 (6 bases). There are 13 residues in the CDR3. The germline V and J ends were trimmed by 6 bases and 3 bases, with 11 bases remaining between them. Per germline, CDR1 MNHNS and CDR2 SASEGT. The CDR3 DNA reads TGTGCCAGCAGGGCGGGACTTAAAGAGACCCAGTACTTC. Residues: CASRAGLKETQYF.

The chain couples TRBV4-3 to TRBJ2-7; D may correspond to TRBD1 or TRBD2 (5 bases each). This CDR3 has 15 amino acids. Germline loops: CDR1 LGHNA, CDR2 YSLEER. Trimming shortened V by 0 bases and J by 0 bases, and 9 bases separated the two germline ends. CDR3 loop: CASSQDQGTSYEQYF. The CDR3 nucleotides read TGCGCCAGCAGCCAAGATCAAGGGACCTCCTACGAGCAGTACTTC.

This clonotype was counted ten times or more. The rearrangement links TRBV6-5 to TRBJ2-1, with 11 positions matching TRBD2. The CDR3 runs 15 residues. With V trimmed by 6 bases and J by 4 bases, 5 bases remained unmatched. Per the germline V gene, CDR1 is MNHEY and CDR2 is SVGAGI. In DNA, the CDR3 is TGTGCCAGCAGAGTTAGCGGGGGGGGTTACAATGAGCAGTTCTTC. It is translated as CASRVSGGGYNEQFF.

The CDR3 DNA reads as TGTGCCAGCAGCTTAGGAGTAAAGGGGACAGGGGCCTCCAGGAACACCGGGGAGCTGTTTTTT. This translates into CASSLGVKGTGASRNTGELFF. The V gene is TRBV5-5, the J gene TRBJ2-2; the match to TRBD1 covers 10 bases. Germline V lookup: CDR1 SGHKS, CDR2 YYEKEE (reference sequence). Trimming took 2 bases from V and 1 from J; bases not matched to a gene: 17. This CDR3 contains 21 residues. The full variable domain, with the rest looked up from reference TRBV5-5 and TRBJ2-2, is DAGVTQSPTHLIKTRGQQVTLRCSPISGHKSVSWYQQVLGQGPQFIFQYYEKEERGRGNFPDRFSARQFPNYSSELNVNALLLGDSALYLCASSLGVKGTGASRNTGELFFGEGSRLTVL.

This chain uses TRBV6-1 with TRBJ2-5; weak D call: TRBD1 (5 bases). The germline gives CDR1 MNHNS, CDR2 SASEGT. V lost 0 bases and J lost 7, with 15 bases in between. The CDR3 is 15 residues long. Written as DNA, the CDR3 is TGTGCCAGCAGTGAAGCCACAGGACGTACACGGACCCAGTACTTC. Translating gives CASSEATGRTRTQYF.

This clonotype counts as medium-sized (0.01 to 0.1%). V usage is TRBV19 and J usage is TRBJ1-2; tentatively, D is TRBD1 (6 bases). CDR1 is LNHDA and CDR2 is SQIVND in the germline V gene (reference sequence). Trimming stripped 11 bases from V and 6 bases from J, with 22 bases between. The CDR3 consists of 14 residues. CDR3 nucleotide sequence: TGTGCCGTGAGGTTAACCGGCGGGGGCGATGGCTACACCTTC. Its protein product is CAVRLTGGGDGYTF.

This clonotype is a singleton in its sample. This could be a read error, since a much larger clone is one nucleotide away. V is TRBV5-6 and J is TRBJ2-7; 7 bases line up with TRBD2. The J segment lost 7 bases and the V segment lost 2 bases, leaving 12 bases of the junction unmatched. The V gene's germline CDR1 is SGHDT and CDR2 YYEEEE. The CDR3 has 15 residues. CDR3 sequence: CASSFEHLGGMEQYF. In nucleotides, the CDR3 is TGTGCCAGCAGCTTTGAACACCTCGGGGGGATGGAGCAGTACTTC.

This clonotype was observed a handful of times. This chain uses TRBV6-6 with TRBJ2-7, with D unclear. Trimming shortened V by 1 base and J by 4 bases, and 8 bases separated the two germline ends. The CDR3 length is 13 residues. Germline V CDR1 and CDR2: MNHNY, SVGAGI (reference sequence). For the CDR3, the DNA is TGTGCCAGCAGTTACTACAGCACGTACGAGCAGTACTTC. Its translation is CASSYYSTYEQYF.

The chain employs TRBV10-3 and TRBJ1-4; 8 bases align to TRBD1. CDR1 ENHRY and CDR2 SYGVKD come from the germline V gene. The ends lost 2 bases at V and 8 bases at J; junction bases unmatched: 7. This CDR3 has 15 amino acids. The CDR3: CAISEPGQVGEKLFF. The CDR3 DNA follows: TGTGCCATCAGTGAGCCGGGACAGGTCGGGGAAAAACTGTTTTTT.

The genes are TRBV6-1 and TRBJ1-4; D gene ambiguous. The CDR3 has 15 amino acids. From germline, CDR1 is MNHNS and CDR2 SASEGT. With 0 bases removed from V and 8 bases from J, the gap between germline ends came to 13 bases. The CDR3: CASSEARRVREKLFF. The CDR3 nucleotides are TGTGCCAGCAGTGAAGCAAGGAGGGTGCGGGAAAAACTGTTTTTT.

A note on this clonotype: A much larger clone differs from this one at a single base, so this may be a read error. The chain joins TRBV12-3 or TRBV12-4 to TRBJ2-3, with TRBD2 matching over 13 bases. This CDR3 is built from 19 residues. V was pared by 6 bases and J by 2 bases, with 14 bases of the junction left unmatched. CDR3 sequence: CASSPGLAGRTSTTDTQYF. The CDR3 nucleotides read TGTGCCAGCAGCCCGGGACTAGCGGGGAGGACCTCAACCACAGATACGCAGTATTTT.

This clonotype was counted a few times. The rearrangement links TRBV7-9 to TRBJ1-4; D is unresolved. V was clipped by 1 base and J by 3 bases, with 9 bases between them. Germline lookup yields CDR1 SEHNR and CDR2 FQNEAQ (reference sequence). The CDR3 runs 15 residues. CDR3 sequence reads: CASSLDGEPNEKLFF. As DNA, the CDR3 is TGTGCCAGCAGCTTAGATGGAGAACCTAATGAAAAACTGTTTTTT.

CDR3 DNA sequence: TGTGCCAGCAGGCATCCCAACTATGGCTACACCTTC. Protein: CASRHPNYGYTF. The chain links TRBV6-1 to TRBJ1-2; no firm D call. Per germline, CDR1 MNHNS and CDR2 SASEGT. The CDR3 runs to 12 residues. V was shortened by 6 bases and J by 2 bases, with 7 bases between the two germline ends.

This chain links TRBV18 with TRBJ2-5; tentatively, D is TRBD2 (5 bases). The CDR3 is 15 residues long. Between the trimmed V and J ends, which lost 2 bases and 2 bases, there was a span of 12 bases. The germline gives CDR1 KGHSH, CDR2 LQKENI. The DNA for the CDR3 is TGTGCCAGCTCACCAGGGCGGGCCGGACAAGAGACCCAGTACTTC. Translating gives CASSPGRAGQETQYF.

This clonotype is labeled as medium-sized. V gene TRBV27 combines with J gene TRBJ1-4, with 7 bases fitting TRBD1. This CDR3 has 15 residues. V was clipped by 7 bases and J by 5 bases; unmatched bases: 10. CDR1 MNHEY and CDR2 SMNVEV come from the germline V gene (reference sequence). CDR3 in amino acids: CASKRPGTENEKLFF. CDR3 DNA sequence: TGTGCCAGCAAACGACCCGGGACAGAAAATGAAAAACTGTTTTTT.

This clonotype was counted between two and nine times. The chain has TRBV20-1 and TRBJ2-1; D possibly uses TRBD1 or TRBD2 (5 bases each). Trimming removed 1 base at V and 9 bases at J, with 16 bases between. The CDR3 contains 14 residues. CDR1 and CDR2 from the germline V gene are DFQATT and SNEGSKA (reference sequence). CDR3 region: CSARGRKRDPEQFF. The CDR3 DNA reads TGCAGTGCTAGAGGTCGAAAGAGGGACCCTGAGCAGTTCTTC.

In its sample, this clonotype was seen a few times. J is TRBJ1-2 and V is TRBV27, with D unclear. Germline CDR1 MNHEY, CDR2 SMNVEV (reference sequence). Trimming removed 3 bases at V and 4 bases at J, with 9 bases between. The CDR3 runs to 13 residues. CDR3 nucleotides: TGTGCCAGCAGTTTTCGGCAGTCCTATGGCTACACCTTC. Protein: CASSFRQSYGYTF.

V gene TRBV7-2 combines with J gene TRBJ1-1; no clear D. The germline V gene encodes CDR1 SGHTA and CDR2 FQGNSA. With 1 base removed from V and 0 bases from J, the gap between germline ends came to 9 bases. The CDR3 has 15 residues. The CDR3 DNA is TGTGCCAGCAGCTTAGATAAGAAAATGAACACTGAAGCTTTCTTT. It translates to CASSLDKKMNTEAFF. Full variable domain (missing parts from reference TRBV7-2 and TRBJ1-1): GAGVSQSPSNKVTEKGKDVELRCDPISGHTALYWYRQSLGQGLEFLIYFQGNSAPDKSGLPSDRFSAERTGGSVSTLTIQRTQQEDSAVYLCASSLDKKMNTEAFFGQGTRLTVV.

On this clonotype itself: With a much larger clone just one base away, this may be a read error. V is TRBV7-6 and J is TRBJ2-3, with D perhaps matching TRBD2 (5 bases). This CDR3 spans 15 amino acids. Per the germline V gene, CDR1 is SGHVS and CDR2 is FNYEAQ. V shed 5 bases and J shed 4 bases, with 16 bases lying between them. The CDR3 nucleotides are TGTGCCAGCAGCCCATCGTCGGGGAGATCAGATACGCAGTATTTT. Translating gives CASSPSSGRSDTQYF.

This clonotype is termed medium-sized. The V and J genes are TRBV12-3 or TRBV12-4 and TRBJ1-2; no reliable D call. The CDR3 has 11 amino acids. Trimming left V 3 bases short and J 5 bases short, with 4 bases between. CDR3 residues: CASSFGYGYTF. The CDR3 bases are TGTGCCAGCAGTTTTGGGTATGGCTACACCTTC.

The chain links TRBV6-1 to TRBJ1-3; 7 bases match TRBD1. This CDR3 region has 16 residues. The germline V gene encodes CDR1 MNHNS and CDR2 SASEGT. J was trimmed by 4 bases and V by 3 bases; bases with no gene match: 9. Here the CDR3 reads CASSEPTKGQGNTIYF. The CDR3 DNA reads TGTGCCAGCAGTGAGCCAACAAAGGGACAGGGAAACACCATATATTTT.

Within the sample, this clonotype is medium-sized. The rearrangement links TRBV5-6 to TRBJ1-2; D is perhaps TRBD1 (5 bases). CDR1 and CDR2 (germline): SGHDT, YYEEEE. This CDR3 is built from 15 residues. V was shortened by 6 bases and J by 0 bases, with 15 bases between the two germline ends. CDR3 residues: CASTFLSTANYGYTF. The CDR3 DNA is TGTGCCAGCACCTTCCTCTCGACAGCTAACTATGGCTACACCTTC.